These 5 T cell receptor beta chains originate from one sample sequenced in a study of CD8 T cells in Susac syndrome. RNA totalling about 0.45 to 1 ug underwent reverse transcription with random hexamers. TCRdb reanalysed the immunoSEQ multiplex PCR reads using MiXCR and keeps one entry per CDR3 protein. The sample lists 150,000 to 200,000 distinct CDR3 sequences; 90% to 95% were seen once. The sequencing input was CD4+ T cells from PBMCs. The receptors here all came from a human donor in good health.

The chain joins TRBV4-2 to TRBJ1-2; D is ambiguous. The ends were cut back, 4 bases at V and 0 bases at J, with 15 bases in the middle. CDR1 is LGHNA and CDR2 is YNFKEQ in the germline V gene. This CDR3 region has 16 residues. The CDR3 region is CASSPRVRTANYGYTF. The CDR3 nucleotides are TGTGCCAGCAGCCCAAGGGTCCGAACAGCTAACTATGGCTACACCTTC.

This chain connects TRBV20-1 to TRBJ2-1; D may be TRBD1 (5 bases). The germline V and J ends were trimmed by 1 base and 4 bases, with 14 bases remaining between them. Germline V gives CDR1 DFQATT, CDR2 SNEGSKA (reference sequence). The CDR3 sequence is 15 residues long. Here the CDR3 DNA reads TGCAGTGCTAGAGGCTTGAGACAGTCGTACAATGAGCAGTTCTTC. Encoded protein: CSARGLRQSYNEQFF.

The chain uses TRBV3-1 and TRBJ1-1; D is unresolved. This CDR3 comprises 12 residues. The germline gives CDR1 LGHDT, CDR2 YNNKEL (reference sequence). V lost 6 bases to trimming and J lost 4 bases, with 9 bases between them. The CDR3 protein is CASRSLGTEAFF. The CDR3 region has the DNA TGTGCCAGCAGGTCCTTGGGCACTGAAGCTTTCTTT.

The gene calls are TRBV29-1 and TRBJ2-7, with 15 bases aligning to TRBD2. Germline V lookup: CDR1 SQVTM, CDR2 ANQGSEA. The V and J ends lost 6 bases and 3 bases, in that order; junction bases with no gene match: 6. The CDR3 contains 15 residues. The CDR3 DNA follows: TGCAGCGTCGCGGGACTAGCGGGGGGACGCTACGAGCAGTACTTC. It translates to CSVAGLAGGRYEQYF.

The V gene is TRBV30, the J gene TRBJ2-5; 7 positions agree with TRBD2. Germline V CDR1 and CDR2: GTSNPN, SVGIG (reference sequence). V lost 2 bases and J lost 5; bases outside the gene matches: 2. This CDR3 is built from 12 residues. The chain's CDR3 is CAWSLLAETQYF. The CDR3 bases are TGTGCCTGGAGTCTACTAGCGGAGACCCAGTACTTC.